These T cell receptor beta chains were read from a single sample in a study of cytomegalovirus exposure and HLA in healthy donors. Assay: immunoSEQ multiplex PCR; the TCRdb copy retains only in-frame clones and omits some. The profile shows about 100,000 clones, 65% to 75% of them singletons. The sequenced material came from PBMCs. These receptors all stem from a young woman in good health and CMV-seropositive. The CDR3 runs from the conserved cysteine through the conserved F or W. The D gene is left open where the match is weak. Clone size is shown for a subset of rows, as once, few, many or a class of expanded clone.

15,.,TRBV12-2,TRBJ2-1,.,CASRLAEMGGNEQFF,TGTGCAAGTCGCTTAGCGGAGATGGGGGGCAATGAGCAGTTCTTC
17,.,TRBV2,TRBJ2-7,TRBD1,CASSSRLTGGHDYEQYF,TGTGCCAGCAGTTCCCGATTAACAGGGGGCCACGATTACGAGCAGTACTTC
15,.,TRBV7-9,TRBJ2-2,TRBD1,CASSWGQPNTGELFF,TGTGCCAGCAGCTGGGGACAGCCCAACACCGGGGAGCTGTTTTTT
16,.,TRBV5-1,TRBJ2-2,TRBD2,CASSLVASGNTGELFF,TGCGCCAGCAGCTTGGTTGCTAGCGGGAACACCGGGGAGCTGTTTTTT
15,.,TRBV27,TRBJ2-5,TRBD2,CASSLFTSGGETQYF,TGTGCCAGCAGTTTATTCACTAGCGGTGGGGAGACCCAGTACTTC
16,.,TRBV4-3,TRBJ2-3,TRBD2,CASSQEWTSGRDTQYF,TGCGCCAGCAGCCAAGAGTGGACTAGCGGGAGAGATACGCAGTATTTT
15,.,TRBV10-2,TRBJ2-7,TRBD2,CASSDPPGGTYEQYF,TGCGCCAGCAGTGACCCCCCGGGAGGAACCTACGAGCAGTACTTC
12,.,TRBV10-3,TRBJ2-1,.,CAMGAGDNEQFF,TGTGCCATGGGGGCGGGAGACAATGAGCAGTTCTTC
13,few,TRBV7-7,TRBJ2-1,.,CASSLDGRNEQFF,TGTGCCAGCAGCTTAGACGGTCGGAATGAGCAGTTCTTC
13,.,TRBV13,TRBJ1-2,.,CASSLEGRQGYTF,TGTGCCAGCAGCTTAGAGGGGAGGCAGGGCTACACCTTC
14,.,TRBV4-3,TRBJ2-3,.,CASSQGPGKDTQYF,TGCGCCAGCAGCCAAGGACCGGGGAAAGATACGCAGTATTTT
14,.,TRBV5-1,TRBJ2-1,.,CASSLGAIGNEQFF,TGCGCCAGCAGCTTGGGTGCGATCGGCAATGAGCAGTTCTTC
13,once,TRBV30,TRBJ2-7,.,CASYVRSPYEQYF,TGTGCCTCCTACGTGCGGAGCCCCTACGAGCAGTACTTC
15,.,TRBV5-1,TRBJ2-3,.,CASSLVTVSTDTQYF,TGCGCCAGCAGCTTGGTGACAGTCAGCACAGATACGCAGTATTTT
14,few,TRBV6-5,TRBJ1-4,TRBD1,CASSYGRGYEKLFF,TGTGCCAGCAGTTACGGCAGGGGGTACGAAAAACTGTTTTTT
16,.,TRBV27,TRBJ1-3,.,CASRPTQGPAGNTMYF,TGTGCCAGCAGACCGACGCAGGGGCCAGCTGGAAACACCATGTATTTT
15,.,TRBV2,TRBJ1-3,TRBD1,CASSVGRGYGNTIYF,TGTGCCAGCAGTGTCGGCAGGGGGTACGGAAACACCATATATTTT
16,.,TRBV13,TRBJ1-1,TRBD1,CASSHNGQALNTEAFF,TGTGCCAGCAGTCACAACGGACAGGCCCTGAACACTGAAGCTTTCTTT
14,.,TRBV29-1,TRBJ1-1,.,CSVEDRRRGTEAFF,TGCAGCGTTGAAGATCGCAGGCGTGGGACTGAAGCTTTCTTT
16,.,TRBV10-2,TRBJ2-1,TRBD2,CASCVRLAGVYNEQFF,TGCGCCAGCTGTGTGAGACTAGCGGGGGTCTACAATGAGCAGTTCTTC
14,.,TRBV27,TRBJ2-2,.,CASRGGANTGELFF,TGTGCCAGCAGAGGAGGGGCTAACACCGGGGAGCTGTTTTTT
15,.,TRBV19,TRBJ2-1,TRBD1,CASSTTGSGYNEQFF,TGTGCCAGTAGTACGACAGGGTCAGGCTACAATGAGCAGTTCTTC
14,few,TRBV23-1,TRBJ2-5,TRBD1,CASSQDRGEETQYF,TGCGCCAGCAGTCAAGACAGGGGGGAAGAGACCCAGTACTTC
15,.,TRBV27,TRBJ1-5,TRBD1,CASRYTGGGNQPQHF,TGTGCCAGCCGATATACAGGGGGCGGCAATCAGCCCCAGCATTTT
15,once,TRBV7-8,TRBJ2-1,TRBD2,CASSPIAGGLGEQFF,TGTGCCAGCAGCCCCATAGCGGGAGGGCTCGGAGAGCAGTTCTTC
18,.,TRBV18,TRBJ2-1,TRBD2,CASSLNTGTSGSYNEQFF,TGTGCCAGCTCATTAAACACCGGGACTAGCGGCTCCTACAATGAGCAGTTCTTC
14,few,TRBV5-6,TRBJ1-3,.,CASSLRRSGNTIYF,TGTGCCAGCAGCTTGCGGCGGTCTGGAAACACCATATATTTT
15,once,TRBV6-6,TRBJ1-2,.,CASSHPGEGVYGYTF,TGTGCCAGCAGTCACCCCGGGGAGGGTGTCTATGGCTACACCTTC
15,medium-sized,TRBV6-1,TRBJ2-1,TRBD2,CASSEELAGANEQFF,TGTGCCAGCAGTGAAGAACTAGCGGGGGCTAATGAGCAGTTCTTC
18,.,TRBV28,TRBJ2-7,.,CASSSPGTPPRWGYEQYF,TGTGCCAGCAGCTCCCCCGGGACTCCGCCACGTTGGGGATACGAGCAGTACTTC